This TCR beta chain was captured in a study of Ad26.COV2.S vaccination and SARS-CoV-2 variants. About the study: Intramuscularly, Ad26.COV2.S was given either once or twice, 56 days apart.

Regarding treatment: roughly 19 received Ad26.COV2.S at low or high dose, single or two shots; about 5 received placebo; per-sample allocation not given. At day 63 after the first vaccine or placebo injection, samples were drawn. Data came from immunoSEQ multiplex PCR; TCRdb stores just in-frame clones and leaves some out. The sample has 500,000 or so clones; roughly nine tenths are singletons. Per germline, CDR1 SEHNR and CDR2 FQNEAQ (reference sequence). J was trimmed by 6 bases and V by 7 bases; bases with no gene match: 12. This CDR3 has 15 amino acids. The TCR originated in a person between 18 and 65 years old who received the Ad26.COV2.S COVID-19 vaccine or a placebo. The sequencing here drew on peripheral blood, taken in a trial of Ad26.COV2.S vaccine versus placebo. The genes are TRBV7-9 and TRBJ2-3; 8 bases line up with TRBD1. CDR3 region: CASIRRPGGADTQYF. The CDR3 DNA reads TGTGCCAGCATCCGCCGGCCAGGGGGCGCCGATACGCAGTATTTT.